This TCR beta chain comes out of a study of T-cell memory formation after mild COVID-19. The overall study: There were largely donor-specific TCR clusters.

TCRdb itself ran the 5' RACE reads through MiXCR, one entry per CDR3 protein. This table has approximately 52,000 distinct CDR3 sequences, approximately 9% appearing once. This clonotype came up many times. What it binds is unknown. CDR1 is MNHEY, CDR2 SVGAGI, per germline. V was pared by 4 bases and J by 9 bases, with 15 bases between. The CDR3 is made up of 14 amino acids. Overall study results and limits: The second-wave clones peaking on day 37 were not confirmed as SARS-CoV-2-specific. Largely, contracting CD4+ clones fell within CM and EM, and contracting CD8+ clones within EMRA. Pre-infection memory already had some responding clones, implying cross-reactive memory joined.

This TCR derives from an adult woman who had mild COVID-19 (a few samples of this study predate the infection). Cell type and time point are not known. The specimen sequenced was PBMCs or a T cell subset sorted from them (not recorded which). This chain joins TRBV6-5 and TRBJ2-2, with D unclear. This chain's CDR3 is CASSSPQIGRELFF. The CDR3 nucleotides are TGTGCCAGCAGTTCCCCCCAGATAGGGAGGGAGCTGTTTTTT.